These 26 T cell receptor beta chains originate from one sample sequenced in a study of T cell repertoires in ileal Crohn's disease. Repertoires were generated with immunoSEQ multiplex PCR, while TCRdb's copy carries only in-frame clones and drops some. The sample shows some 13,000 clones, 60% to 80% of them seen only once. What was sequenced was ileal tissue. These receptors were obtained from an adult with Crohn's disease.

This clone was picked up one time. The V and J genes are TRBV6-6 and TRBJ2-7; TRBD2 matches at 7 bases. Germline CDR1 and CDR2: MNHNY and SVGAGI (reference sequence). The length of the CDR3 is 15 residues. J lost 4 bases, V lost 4 bases, and 10 bases had no gene match. CDR3 in amino acids: CASSSPRTRIYEQYF. The CDR3 DNA is TGTGCCAGCAGTTCCCCCCGGACTAGGATATACGAGCAGTACTTC.

The chain joins TRBV7-9 to TRBJ1-1; 7 bases agree with TRBD1. V was pared by 0 bases and J by 7 bases, with 8 bases of the junction left unmatched. The CDR3 totals 15 residues. Germline lookup yields CDR1 SEHNR and CDR2 FQNEAQ (reference sequence). As DNA, the CDR3 is TGTGCCAGCAGCTTAGCTCGGGACAGACAAAATGAAGCTTTCTTT. Its translation: CASSLARDRQNEAFF. The whole variable domain, filled in from reference TRBV7-9 and TRBJ1-1, reads DTGVSQNPRHKITKRGQNVTFRCDPISEHNRLYWYRQTLGQGPEFLTYFQNEAQLEKSRLLSDRFSAERPKGSFSTLEIQRTEQGDSAMYLCASSLARDRQNEAFFGQGTRLTVV.

The rearrangement joins TRBV27 to TRBJ2-5, with TRBD1 matching 9 bases. V was pared by 0 bases and J by 6 bases, with 2 bases of the junction left unmatched. Germline V CDR1 and CDR2: MNHEY, SMNVEV (reference sequence). The CDR3 has 14 amino acids. CDR3 nucleotides: TGTGCCAGCAGTTTATCGACAGGGGGAAAGACCCAGTACTTC. It yields the protein CASSLSTGGKTQYF.

The CDR3 sequence is CSVRTSGGDEQYF. The CDR3 DNA sequence: TGCAGCGTTAGGACTAGCGGGGGGGACGAGCAGTACTTC. The chain couples TRBV29-1 to TRBJ2-5, with 15 bases matching TRBD2. The J call is uncertain, as TRBJ2-7 better fits the DNA end. This CDR3 comprises 13 residues. Germline loops: CDR1 SQVTM, CDR2 ANQGSEA.

This clone was counted a few times. This rearrangement joins TRBV12-5 to TRBJ1-5; 8 positions agree with TRBD1. This CDR3 contains 15 residues. Trimming removed 10 bases from V and 2 bases from J; junction bases left unmatched: 10. Germline V gene lookup returns CDR1 LGHNT and CDR2 FRNRAP. CDR3 DNA sequence: TGTGCTAACCACTCGGACAGGGCCGGCAATCAGCCCCAGCATTTT. The encoded protein is CANHSDRAGNQPQHF. The full variable domain, rest sourced from reference TRBV12-5 and TRBJ1-5, is DARVTQTPRHKVTEMGQEVTMRCQPILGHNTVFWYRQTMMQGLELLAYFRNRAPLDDSGMPKDRFSAEMPDATLATLKIQPSEPRDSAVYFCANHSDRAGNQPQHFGDGTRLSIL.

The rearrangement uses TRBV2 and TRBJ2-4; 8 nucleotides match TRBD2. Unmatched junction bases numbered 9, after V lost 6 bases and J lost 8 bases. Germline CDR1 SNHLY, CDR2 FYNNEI. The CDR3 runs 14 residues. The CDR3 sequence is CASRPVSGGDIQYF. CDR3 DNA: TGTGCCAGCAGACCGGTCTCCGGGGGGGACATTCAGTACTTC.

This clone appeared a few times. The chain is built from TRBV6-4 and TRBJ1-1; 9 bases map to TRBD1. Germline V gene lookup returns CDR1 MRHNA and CDR2 SNTAGT. V lost 3 bases to trimming and J lost 1 base; unmatched junction nucleotides: 3. The CDR3 totals 15 residues. The CDR3 bases are TGTGCCAGCAGTGAGACAGGGGGTACGAACACTGAAGCTTTCTTT. Its protein is CASSETGGTNTEAFF.

V usage is TRBV6-6 and J usage is TRBJ1-6; D may be TRBD1 (5 bases). The CDR3 sequence is 15 residues long. The V end lost 6 bases, the J end lost 10 bases, and 19 bases lay between the germline ends. Germline CDR1 is MNHNY and CDR2 is SVGAGI (reference sequence). This chain's CDR3 is CASSTIGHAESPLHF. The DNA of the CDR3 is TGTGCCAGCAGCACCATAGGACATGCCGAATCACCCCTCCACTTT.

CDR3 nucleotide sequence: TGTGCCAGCAGTGCCACTAGCGGGAGTTCAGAGACCCAGTACTTC. Translated: CASSATSGSSETQYF. V gene TRBV6-6 combines with J gene TRBJ2-5, with 11 bases fitting TRBD2. V lost 5 bases to trimming and J lost 4 bases; unmatched junction nucleotides: 6. Per germline, CDR1 MNHNY and CDR2 SVGAGI (reference sequence). CDR3 length: 15 residues.

The CDR3 nucleotides are TGTGCCAGCAGCCTGGGACTAGCGGGAGGGAGTGAATTAAGGGACGAGCAGTACTTC. Translated, it gives CASSLGLAGGSELRDEQYF. The rearrangement links TRBV7-9 to TRBJ2-7; 16 nucleotides line up with TRBD2. CDR3 length equals 19 residues. The germline V gene has CDR1 SEHNR and CDR2 FQNEAQ (reference sequence). V shed 5 bases and J 5 bases; nucleotides not matched to a gene: 15.

This clone was seen only once. The chain uses TRBV5-4 and TRBJ2-7; 9 bases agree with TRBD2. This CDR3 contains 14 residues. Germline lookup yields CDR1 SGHNT and CDR2 YYREEE (reference sequence). J was trimmed by 0 bases and V by 4 bases; bases with no gene match: 2. The CDR3 sequence is CASSPAGGSYEQYF. In DNA, the CDR3 is TGTGCCAGCAGCCCAGCGGGAGGCTCCTACGAGCAGTACTTC.

The gene calls are TRBV5-1 and TRBJ2-5, with 7 bases that match TRBD2. This CDR3 is built from 15 residues. Germline V gives CDR1 SGHRS, CDR2 YFSETQ. Unmatched junction bases numbered 9, after V lost 2 bases and J lost 5 bases. DNA of the CDR3: TGCGCCAGCAGCTTTCAAGCGGGGATCGGGGAGACCCAGTACTTC. This gives the protein CASSFQAGIGETQYF.

This chain joins TRBV7-2 and TRBJ2-1; 11 nucleotides agree with TRBD2. With V trimmed by 5 bases and J by 2 bases, 5 bases remained unmatched. Germline CDR1 and CDR2: SGHTA and FQGNSA. The CDR3 consists of 16 residues. CDR3 sequence reads: CASSALAGGPYNEQFF. CDR3 bases: TGTGCCAGCAGCGCCCTAGCGGGGGGCCCCTACAATGAGCAGTTCTTC.

The CDR3 nucleotides are TGTGCCTGGAGCCAGCGGGATCAGCCCCAGCATTTT. Protein: CAWSQRDQPQHF. The chain carries TRBV30 and TRBJ1-5; D uncertain. The CDR3 is 12 amino acids. Looked up from germline, CDR1 is GTSNPN and CDR2 is SVGIG (reference sequence). Deletions cut 3 bases from V and 5 bases from J, with 8 bases between.

This clone was detected only a few times. In DNA form, the CDR3 reads TGTGCCAGCAGCCAAGATGGGCAGCGGGAGGCCGGTGGGAGGACGCAGTATTTT. Encoded protein: CASSQDGQREAGGRTQYF. The chain links TRBV4-2 to TRBJ2-3; 9 bases match TRBD2. J gave up 9 bases and V 0 bases, and 16 bases lay outside the gene matches. The CDR3 consists of 18 residues. CDR1 LGHNA and CDR2 YNFKEQ come from the germline V gene.

The V call is TRBV9, the J call TRBJ2-7, with a weak D call TRBD1 (6 bases). This CDR3 region has 13 residues. V was clipped by 4 bases and J by 5 bases, with 13 bases between them. Germline V gene sequence: CDR1 SGDLS, CDR2 YYNGEE. CDR3 in DNA: TGTGCCAGCAGCCTAAACAGGGACCACGAGCAGTACTTC. Amino acid sequence: CASSLNRDHEQYF.

V and J are TRBV9 and TRBJ1-1, with TRBD1 as a possible D gene (5 bases). Germline CDR1 and CDR2: SGDLS and YYNGEE. V was shortened by 5 bases and J by 1 base, with 12 bases between the two germline ends. The CDR3 contains 14 residues. The CDR3 here is CASSPFGGNTEAFF. CDR3 DNA sequence: TGTGCCAGCAGTCCTTTCGGGGGGAACACTGAAGCTTTCTTT.

DNA for the CDR3: TGTGCCAGCAGCGCTGCCGGGACTAGCGGGGGGGCATGGTACTTC. It yields the protein CASSAAGTSGGAWYF. The chain recombines TRBV9 with TRBJ2-5, with TRBD2 matching over 16 bases. Germline trimming cut 3 bases from V and 13 bases from J; bases unmatched to any gene: 9. Germline lookup yields CDR1 SGDLS and CDR2 YYNGEE. This CDR3 has 15 residues.

The V call is TRBV6-5, the J call TRBJ1-1; 7 bases line up with TRBD1. Germline CDR1 and CDR2: MNHEY and SVGAGI. V was clipped by 7 bases and J by 4 bases; unmatched bases: 6. The CDR3 covers 13 residues. The CDR3 reads CASTFQGGTEAFF. The CDR3 region has the DNA TGTGCCAGCACTTTCCAGGGGGGCACTGAAGCTTTCTTT.

The J gene is TRBJ2-7, the V gene TRBV19; D might be TRBD2 (5 bases). The germline CDR1 and CDR2 sequences are LNHDA and SQIVND (reference sequence). The CDR3 is made up of 13 amino acids. Trimming shortened V by 4 bases and J by 2 bases, and 9 bases separated the two germline ends. The CDR3 coding sequence is TGTGCCAGTAGTAGGGGAGAAACCTACGAGCAGTACTTC. This encodes CASSRGETYEQYF.

The chain links TRBV30 to TRBJ1-6, with D possibly matching TRBD1 (5 bases). V was clipped by 3 bases and J by 5 bases, with 14 bases between them. CDR1 and CDR2 from the germline V gene are GTSNPN and SVGIG (reference sequence). CDR3 size: 15 residues. The CDR3 DNA reads as TGTGCCTGGAGGCCCCTGGGGGGGAATAATTCACCCCTCCACTTT. Amino acid sequence: CAWRPLGGNNSPLHF.

This clone was counted once. V and J are TRBV7-2 and TRBJ2-3; 8 bases map to TRBD2. Germline lookup yields CDR1 SGHTA and CDR2 FQGNSA. V gave up 2 bases and J gave up 4 bases; unmatched junction bases: 11. The CDR3 is 17 residues long. The CDR3 coding sequence is TGTGCCAGCAGCTTAAGTCGAAGCGGGAGTTTTTCAGATACGCAGTATTTT. It translates to CASSLSRSGSFSDTQYF.

This clone was observed a few times. The gene calls are TRBV14 and TRBJ1-3, with 7 nucleotides matching TRBD1. CDR1 and CDR2 (germline): SGHDN, FVKESK. The CDR3 extends over 17 amino acids. The J segment lost 0 bases and the V segment lost 4 bases, leaving 9 bases of the junction unmatched. CDR3 sequence: CASSPRQGPSSGNTIYF. CDR3 nucleotides: TGTGCCAGCAGCCCTCGACAGGGCCCTAGCTCTGGAAACACCATATATTTT.

This clone was found once. The chain is built from TRBV30 and TRBJ1-2; unclear D gene. V gave up 1 base and J gave up 5 bases, with 5 bases separating them. The CDR3 is 11 residues long. CDR1 is GTSNPN and CDR2 is SVGIG in the germline V gene (reference sequence). CDR3 DNA: TGTGCCTGGAGTGGGGAGTATGGCTACACCTTC. Amino acid sequence: CAWSGEYGYTF.

This chain connects TRBV7-2 to TRBJ2-7; 8 bases are shared with TRBD1. V shed 1 base, J shed 5 bases, and the junction held 13 bases outside the gene matches. The germline V gene encodes CDR1 SGHTA and CDR2 FQGNSA. The CDR3 runs to 17 residues. CDR3 coding DNA: TGTGCCAGCAGCTTAGGGACAGGGATAGGCCTGAGGAACGAGCAGTACTTC. Protein: CASSLGTGIGLRNEQYF.

This rearrangement joins TRBV6-6 to TRBJ2-7; TRBD2 aligns across 11 bases. The CDR3 consists of 14 residues. The V segment lost 2 bases and the J segment 6 bases; nucleotides outside the gene matches: 3. Looked up from germline, CDR1 is MNHNY and CDR2 is SVGAGI (reference sequence). This CDR3 reads CASSYSLAGGEQYF. In DNA, the CDR3 is TGTGCCAGCAGTTACAGTCTAGCGGGAGGCGAGCAGTACTTC.